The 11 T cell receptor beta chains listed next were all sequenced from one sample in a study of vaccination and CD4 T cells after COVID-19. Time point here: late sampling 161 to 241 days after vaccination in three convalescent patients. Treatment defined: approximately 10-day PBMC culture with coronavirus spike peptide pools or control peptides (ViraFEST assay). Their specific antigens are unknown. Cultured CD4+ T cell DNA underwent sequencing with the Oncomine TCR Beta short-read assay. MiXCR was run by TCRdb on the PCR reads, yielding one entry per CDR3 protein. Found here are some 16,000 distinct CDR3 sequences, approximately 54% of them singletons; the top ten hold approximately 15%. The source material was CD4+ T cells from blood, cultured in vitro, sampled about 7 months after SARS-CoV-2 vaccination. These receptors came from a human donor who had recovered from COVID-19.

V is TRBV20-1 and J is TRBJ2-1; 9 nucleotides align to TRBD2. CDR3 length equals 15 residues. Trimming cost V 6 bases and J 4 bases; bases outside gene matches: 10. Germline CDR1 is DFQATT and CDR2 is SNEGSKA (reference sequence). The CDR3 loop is CSAPGLAGAYNEQFF. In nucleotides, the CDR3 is TGCAGTGCCCCTGGGTTAGCGGGGGCTTACAATGAGCAGTTCTTC.

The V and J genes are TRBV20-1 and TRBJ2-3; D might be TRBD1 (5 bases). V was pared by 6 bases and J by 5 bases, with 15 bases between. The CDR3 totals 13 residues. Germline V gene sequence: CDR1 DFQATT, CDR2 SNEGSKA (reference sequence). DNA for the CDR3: TGCAGTGCCGCAAGAATGGGGCAAGATACGCAGTATTTT. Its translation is CSAARMGQDTQYF.

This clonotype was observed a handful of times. The chain's CDR3 is CATSSSGTSGVYYNEQFF. CDR3 coding DNA: TGTGCCACCAGCAGCTCCGGGACTAGCGGGGTGTACTACAATGAGCAGTTCTTC. The V and J genes are TRBV15 and TRBJ2-1, with TRBD2 identical over 13 bases. Germline-derived CDR1 and CDR2 are LNHNV and YYDKDF (reference sequence). This CDR3 contains 18 residues. The V segment lost 3 bases and the J segment 3 bases; nucleotides outside the gene matches: 8.

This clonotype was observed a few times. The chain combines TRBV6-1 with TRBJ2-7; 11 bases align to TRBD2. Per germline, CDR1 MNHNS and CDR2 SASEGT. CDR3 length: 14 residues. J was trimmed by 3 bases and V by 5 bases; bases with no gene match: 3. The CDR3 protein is CASSLAGGSYEQYF. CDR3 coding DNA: TGTGCCAGCAGTCTAGCGGGAGGCAGCTACGAGCAGTACTTC.

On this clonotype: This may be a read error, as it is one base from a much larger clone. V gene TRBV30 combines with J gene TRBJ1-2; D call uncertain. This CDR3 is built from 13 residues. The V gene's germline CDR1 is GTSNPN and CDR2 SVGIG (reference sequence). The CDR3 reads CARSVSQNYGYTF. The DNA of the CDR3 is TGTGCCCGGAGTGTAAGTCAGAACTATGGCTACACCTTC.

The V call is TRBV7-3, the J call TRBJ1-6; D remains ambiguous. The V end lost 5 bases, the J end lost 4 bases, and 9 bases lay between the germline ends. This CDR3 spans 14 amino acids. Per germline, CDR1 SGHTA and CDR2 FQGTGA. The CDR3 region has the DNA TGTGCCAGCAGCCTCGGGATATATAATTCACCCCTCCACTTT. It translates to CASSLGIYNSPLHF.

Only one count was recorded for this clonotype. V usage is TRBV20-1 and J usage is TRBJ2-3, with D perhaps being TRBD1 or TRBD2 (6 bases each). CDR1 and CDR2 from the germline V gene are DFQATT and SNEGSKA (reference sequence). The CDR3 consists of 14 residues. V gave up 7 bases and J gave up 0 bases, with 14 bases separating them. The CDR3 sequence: CSVKGGTSTDTQYF. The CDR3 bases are TGCAGTGTTAAAGGGGGGACTAGCACAGATACGCAGTATTTT.

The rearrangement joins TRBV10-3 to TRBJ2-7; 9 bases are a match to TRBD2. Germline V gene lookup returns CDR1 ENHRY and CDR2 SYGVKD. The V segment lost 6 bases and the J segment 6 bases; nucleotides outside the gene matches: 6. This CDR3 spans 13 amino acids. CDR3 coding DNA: TGTGCCATCAGCGAGACTAGCGGCCGCGAGCAGTACTTC. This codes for CAISETSGREQYF.

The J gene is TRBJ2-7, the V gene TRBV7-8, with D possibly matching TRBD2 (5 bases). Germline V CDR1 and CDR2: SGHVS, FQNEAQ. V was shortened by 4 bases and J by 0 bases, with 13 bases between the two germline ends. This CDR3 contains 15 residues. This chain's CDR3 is CASSSYERSSYEQYF. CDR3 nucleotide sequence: TGTGCCAGCAGCTCCTACGAGCGGAGCTCCTACGAGCAGTACTTC.

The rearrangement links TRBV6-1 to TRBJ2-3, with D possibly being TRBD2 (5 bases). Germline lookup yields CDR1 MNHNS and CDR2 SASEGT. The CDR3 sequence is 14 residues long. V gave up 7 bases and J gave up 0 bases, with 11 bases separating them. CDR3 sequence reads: CASTRGSSTDTQYF. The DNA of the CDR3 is TGTGCCAGCACGAGAGGGAGTAGCACAGATACGCAGTATTTT.

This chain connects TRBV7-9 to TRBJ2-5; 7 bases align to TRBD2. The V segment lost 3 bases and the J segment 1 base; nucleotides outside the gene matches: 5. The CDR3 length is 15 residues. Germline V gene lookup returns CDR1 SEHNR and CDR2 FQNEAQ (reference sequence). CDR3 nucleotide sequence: TGTGCCAGCAGCTTCAATTTAGCGGGCCAAGAGACCCAGTACTTC. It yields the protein CASSFNLAGQETQYF.